The T cell receptor beta chain under discussion was sequenced for a study of beta chain features in type 1 diabetes. Expressed TCRB transcripts were sequenced because the entire RNA isolate underwent reverse transcription. Data came from immunoSEQ multiplex PCR; TCRdb stores just in-frame clones and leaves some out. The sample lists about 330,000 clones, 9.5% to 12% occurring once. The sequencing input was naive CD4+ T cells from blood. The TCR comes from a young woman in good health.

This chain's CDR3 is CASSYYSGADTQYF. In DNA form, the CDR3 reads TGCGCCAGCAGCTATTACTCGGGAGCAGATACGCAGTATTTT. V gene TRBV5-1 combines with J gene TRBJ2-3; the D gene is possibly TRBD2 (6 bases). The CDR3 covers 14 residues. V was trimmed by 3 bases and J by 4 bases, leaving 12 bases between them. The germline gives CDR1 SGHRS, CDR2 YFSETQ.